This T cell receptor beta chain was recovered during a study of OX40 agonist ivuxolimab in advanced cancers. CDR3 length: 11 residues. Germline CDR1 reads SNHLY; CDR2 reads FYNNEI. The ends were cut back, 8 bases at V and 5 bases at J, with 9 bases in the middle. Repertoires were generated with immunoSEQ multiplex PCR, while TCRdb's copy carries only in-frame clones and drops some. The sample yields about 98,000 clones, about 83% seen once. The chain carries TRBV2 and TRBJ2-5, with unresolved D. The sequence was collected from an adult with an advanced solid tumor such as melanoma, head and neck, liver or kidney cancer. This specimen was CD4+ or CD8+ T cells sorted from blood, taken in a trial of the OX40 agonist ivuxolimab. In DNA, the CDR3 is TGTGCCAGCGAGGCCCGTGAGACCCAGTACTTC. Translating gives CASEARETQYF.